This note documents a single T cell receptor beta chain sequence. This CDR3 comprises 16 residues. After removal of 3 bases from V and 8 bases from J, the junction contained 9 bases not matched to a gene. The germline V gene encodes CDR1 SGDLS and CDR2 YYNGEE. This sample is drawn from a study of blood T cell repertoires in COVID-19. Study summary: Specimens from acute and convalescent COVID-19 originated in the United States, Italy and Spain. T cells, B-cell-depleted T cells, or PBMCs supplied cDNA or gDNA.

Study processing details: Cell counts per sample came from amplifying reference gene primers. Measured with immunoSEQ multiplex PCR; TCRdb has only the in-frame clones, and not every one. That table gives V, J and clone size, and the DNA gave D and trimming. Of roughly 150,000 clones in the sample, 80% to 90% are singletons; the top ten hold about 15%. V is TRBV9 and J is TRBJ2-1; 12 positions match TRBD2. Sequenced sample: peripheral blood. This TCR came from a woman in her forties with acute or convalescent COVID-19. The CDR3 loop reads CASSESSGGAWDEQFF. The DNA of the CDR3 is TGTGCCAGCAGCGAATCTAGCGGGGGGGCCTGGGATGAGCAGTTCTTC.